The 4 T cell receptor beta chains given below trace back to one sample, sequenced in a study of beta chain features in type 1 diabetes. As every portion of the isolated RNA was reverse transcribed, the sequencing read expressed TCRB transcripts. The data were produced by immunoSEQ multiplex PCR, yet TCRdb's version contains in-frame clones alone and is incomplete. The table shows approximately 380,000 clones, with roughly 15% occurring only once. The sequenced sample was naive CD4+ T cells from blood. These receptor sequences come from a woman aged 18-30 years in good health.

This clone was detected a few times. The V gene is TRBV5-4, the J gene TRBJ2-1, with 10 bases identical to TRBD2. The CDR3 is 14 residues long. V was pared by 4 bases and J by 4 bases, with 2 bases of the junction left unmatched. Germline CDR1 is SGHNT and CDR2 is YYREEE (reference sequence). The CDR3 coding sequence is TGTGCCAGCAGCCGGGGACTAGCGTACAATGAGCAGTTCTTC. Translation gives CASSRGLAYNEQFF.

This clone has just a few counts. The chain employs TRBV7-9 and TRBJ2-5; possible D gene TRBD2, 5 bases. This CDR3 spans 15 amino acids. Germline V gene lookup returns CDR1 SEHNR and CDR2 FQNEAQ (reference sequence). The germline V and J ends were trimmed by 0 bases and 3 bases, with 11 bases remaining between them. In nucleotides, the CDR3 is TGTGCCAGCAGCTTAGCGAGAGGGAGCGAAGAGACCCAGTACTTC. Translating gives CASSLARGSEETQYF.

This clone was picked up a small number of times. The chain is built from TRBV5-1 and TRBJ2-7, with 16 bases lining up with TRBD2. Losses at the gene ends were 1 base for V and 6 bases for J; bases not matched to a gene: 7. CDR3 length equals 17 residues. In germline, CDR1 is SGHRS, CDR2 YFSETQ. The CDR3 bases are TGCGCCAGCAGCTTGTCGGGGACTAGCGGGAGGGCGTCCGAGCAGTACTTC. Encoded protein: CASSLSGTSGRASEQYF.

The chain uses TRBV29-1 and TRBJ1-1; TRBD1 agrees at 7 bases. Trimming cost V 6 bases and J 1 base; bases outside gene matches: 11. The germline V gene encodes CDR1 SQVTM and CDR2 ANQGSEA. The CDR3 runs to 15 residues. DNA of the CDR3: TGCAGCGTGCGACTCGGGACAGACCCGAACACTGAAGCTTTCTTT. This sequence encodes CSVRLGTDPNTEAFF.